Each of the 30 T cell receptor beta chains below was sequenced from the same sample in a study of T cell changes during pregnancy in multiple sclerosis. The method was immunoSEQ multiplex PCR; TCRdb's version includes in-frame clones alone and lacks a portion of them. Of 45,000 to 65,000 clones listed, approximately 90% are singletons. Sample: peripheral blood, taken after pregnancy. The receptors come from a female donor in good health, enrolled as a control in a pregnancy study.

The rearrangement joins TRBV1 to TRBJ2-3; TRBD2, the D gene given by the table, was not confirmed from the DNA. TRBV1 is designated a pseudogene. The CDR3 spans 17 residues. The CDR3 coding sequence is TGCACCAGCAGCCAAGGACTAGCGGGAAGTAGCACAGATACGCAGTATTTT. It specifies CTSSQGLAGSSTDTQYF.

In DNA form, the CDR3 reads TGTGCCAGCAGGGGCACGGGGGTTCGGGAGACCCAGTACTTC. Its protein product is CASRGTGVRETQYF. The rearrangement uses TRBV5-4 and TRBJ2-5; TRBD2 is a possible D gene (6 bases). Germline V gene data show CDR1 as SGHNT and CDR2 as YYREEE (reference sequence). The V end was cut by 5 bases, the J end by 5 bases, with 16 bases between. The CDR3 has 14 residues.

CDR3 nucleotide sequence: TGTGCCAGCAGCTTGTCCGGGGGGCGGAGTCCCTACGAGCAGTACTTC. Translation gives CASSLSGGRSPYEQYF. J is TRBJ2-7 and V is TRBV7-3; possible D gene TRBD2, 7 bases. The germline V gene encodes CDR1 SGHTA and CDR2 FQGTGA. CDR3 length: 16 residues. The V and J ends lost 3 bases and 2 bases respectively, with 17 bases between them.

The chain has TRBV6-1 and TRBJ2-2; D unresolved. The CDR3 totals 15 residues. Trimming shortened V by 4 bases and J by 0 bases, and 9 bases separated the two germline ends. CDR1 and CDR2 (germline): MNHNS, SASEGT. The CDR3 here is CASSGGTSNTGELFF. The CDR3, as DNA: TGTGCCAGCAGTGGAGGCACTTCGAACACCGGGGAGCTGTTTTTT.

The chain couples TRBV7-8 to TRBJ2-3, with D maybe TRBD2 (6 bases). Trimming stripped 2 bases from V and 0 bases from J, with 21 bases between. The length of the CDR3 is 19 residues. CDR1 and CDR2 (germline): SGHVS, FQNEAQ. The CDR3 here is CASSLSGIGLAPSTDTQYF. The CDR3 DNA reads TGTGCCAGCAGCTTATCGGGTATAGGTCTAGCGCCTAGCACAGATACGCAGTATTTT.

CDR3 protein: CASGSGPGELFF. The CDR3 coding sequence is TGTGCCAGCGGTAGCGGGCCCGGGGAGCTGTTTTTT. This chain connects TRBV2 to TRBJ2-2, with 7 bases aligning to TRBD2. V gave up 8 bases and J gave up 6 bases; unmatched junction bases: 3. Germline-derived CDR1 and CDR2 are SNHLY and FYNNEI. The CDR3 has 12 amino acids. Together with reference TRBV2 and TRBJ2-2, the CDR3 gives the full variable domain: EPEVTQTPSHQVTQMGQEVILRCVPISNHLYFYWYRQILGQKVEFLVSFYNNEISEKSEIFDDQFSVERPDGSNFTLKIRSTKLEDSAMYFCASGSGPGELFFGEGSRLTVL.

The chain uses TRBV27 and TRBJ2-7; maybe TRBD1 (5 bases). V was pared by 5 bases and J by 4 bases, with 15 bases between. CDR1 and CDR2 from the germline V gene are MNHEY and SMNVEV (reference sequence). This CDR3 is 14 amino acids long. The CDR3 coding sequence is TGTGCCAGCAGTCGACAGCCCGAGTGGTACGAGCAGTACTTC. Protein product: CASSRQPEWYEQYF.

The DNA of the CDR3 is TGTGCCAGCAGCCCCGGACAGGGGGCGGGTCAGCCCCAGCATTTT. As protein: CASSPGQGAGQPQHF. V gene TRBV7-6 combines with J gene TRBJ1-5; 11 bases match TRBD1. This CDR3 comprises 15 residues. CDR1 and CDR2 (germline): SGHVS, FNYEAQ. The V gene end was trimmed by 5 bases and the J gene end by 6 bases; junction bases not matched to a gene: 6.

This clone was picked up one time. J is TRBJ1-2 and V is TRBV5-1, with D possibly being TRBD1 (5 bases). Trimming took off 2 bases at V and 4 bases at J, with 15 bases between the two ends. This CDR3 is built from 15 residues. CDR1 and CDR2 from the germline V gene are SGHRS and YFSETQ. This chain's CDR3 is CASSFRPTEVYGYTF. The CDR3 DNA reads TGCGCCAGCAGCTTCCGCCCGACAGAGGTCTATGGCTACACCTTC.

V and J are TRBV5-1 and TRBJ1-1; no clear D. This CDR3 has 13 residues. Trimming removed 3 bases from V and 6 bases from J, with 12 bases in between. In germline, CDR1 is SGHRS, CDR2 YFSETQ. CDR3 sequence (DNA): TGCGCCAGCAGCTATGTAGGAGCCCCTGAAGCTTTCTTT. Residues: CASSYVGAPEAFF.

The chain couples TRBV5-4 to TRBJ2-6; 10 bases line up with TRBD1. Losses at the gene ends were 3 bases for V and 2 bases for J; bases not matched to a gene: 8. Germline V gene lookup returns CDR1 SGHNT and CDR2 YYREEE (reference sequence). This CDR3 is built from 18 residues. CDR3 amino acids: CASSSPGQGKAGANVLTF. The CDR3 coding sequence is TGTGCCAGCAGCTCACCGGGACAGGGGAAGGCTGGGGCCAACGTCCTGACTTTC.

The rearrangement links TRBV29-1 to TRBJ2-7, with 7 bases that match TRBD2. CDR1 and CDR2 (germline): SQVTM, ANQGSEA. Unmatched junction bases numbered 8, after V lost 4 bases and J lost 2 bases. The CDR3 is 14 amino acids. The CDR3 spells CSVGSSGIPYEQYF. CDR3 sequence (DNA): TGCAGCGTTGGGTCCAGCGGGATTCCCTACGAGCAGTACTTC.

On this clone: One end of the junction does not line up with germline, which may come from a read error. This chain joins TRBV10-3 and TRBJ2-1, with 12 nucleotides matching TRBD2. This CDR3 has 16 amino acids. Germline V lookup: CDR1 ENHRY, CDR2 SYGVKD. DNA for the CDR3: TGTGCCATCAGTCAGTCCGGGACTAGCGGGTTTGAGGAGCAGTTCTTC. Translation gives CAISQSGTSGFEEQFF.

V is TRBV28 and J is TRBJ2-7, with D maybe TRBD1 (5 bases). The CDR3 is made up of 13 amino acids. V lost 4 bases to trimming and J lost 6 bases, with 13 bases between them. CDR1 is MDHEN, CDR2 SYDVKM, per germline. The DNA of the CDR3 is TGTGCCAGCAGTTCAGGGCAGTTCTCCGAGCAGTACTTC. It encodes CASSSGQFSEQYF.

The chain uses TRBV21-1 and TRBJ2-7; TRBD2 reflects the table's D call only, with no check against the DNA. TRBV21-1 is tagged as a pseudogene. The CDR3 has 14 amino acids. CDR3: CASSSKADSYEQYF. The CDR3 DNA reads TGTGCCAGCAGCTCAAAGGCGGATTCCTACGAGCAGTACTTC.

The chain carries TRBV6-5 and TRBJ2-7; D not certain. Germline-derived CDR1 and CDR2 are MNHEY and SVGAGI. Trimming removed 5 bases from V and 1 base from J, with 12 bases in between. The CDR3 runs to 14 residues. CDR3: CASSLNLDSYEQYF. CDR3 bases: TGTGCCAGCAGTCTAAACCTAGATTCCTACGAGCAGTACTTC.

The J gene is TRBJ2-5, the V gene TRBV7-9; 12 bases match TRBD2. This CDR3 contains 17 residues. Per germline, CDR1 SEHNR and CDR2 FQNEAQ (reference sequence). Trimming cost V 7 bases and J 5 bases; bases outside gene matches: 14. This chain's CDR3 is CASNSMTSGRKKETQYF. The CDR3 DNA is TGTGCCAGCAACTCCATGACTAGCGGGAGAAAAAAGGAGACCCAGTACTTC.

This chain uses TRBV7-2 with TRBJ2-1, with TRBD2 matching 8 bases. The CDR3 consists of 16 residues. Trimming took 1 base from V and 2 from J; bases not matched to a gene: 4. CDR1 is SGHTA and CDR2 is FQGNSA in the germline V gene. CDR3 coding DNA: TGTGCCAGCAGCTTAGTGGGACTAGACCCCTACAATGAGCAGTTCTTC. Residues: CASSLVGLDPYNEQFF.

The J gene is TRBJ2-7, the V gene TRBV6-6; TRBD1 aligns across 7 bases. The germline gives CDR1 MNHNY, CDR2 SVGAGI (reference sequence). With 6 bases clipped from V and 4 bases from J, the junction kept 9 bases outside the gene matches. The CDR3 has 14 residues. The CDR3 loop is CASSWTGQDYEQYF. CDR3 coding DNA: TGTGCCAGCAGCTGGACAGGTCAGGATTACGAGCAGTACTTC.

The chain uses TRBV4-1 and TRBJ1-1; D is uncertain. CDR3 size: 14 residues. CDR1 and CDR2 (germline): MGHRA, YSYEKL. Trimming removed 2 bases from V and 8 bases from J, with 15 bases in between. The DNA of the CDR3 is TGCGCCAGCAGCCAACCCTCGACCGGGTCAGAAGCTTTCTTT. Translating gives CASSQPSTGSEAFF.

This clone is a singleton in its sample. The DNA for the CDR3 is TGCGCCAGCAGTACCGGGTGGGGACATGGCTACGAGCCCCAGCATTTT. Translation: CASSTGWGHGYEPQHF. The V gene is TRBV5-1, the J gene TRBJ1-5; maybe TRBD1 (6 bases). CDR1 and CDR2 (germline): SGHRS, YFSETQ. The CDR3 is made up of 16 amino acids. Trimming removed 5 bases from V and 8 bases from J, with 23 bases in between.

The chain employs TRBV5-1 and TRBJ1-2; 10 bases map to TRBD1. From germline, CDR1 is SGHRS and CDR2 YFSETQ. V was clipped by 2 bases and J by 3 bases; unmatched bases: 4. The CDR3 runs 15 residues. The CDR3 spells CASSFGQGDYYGYTF. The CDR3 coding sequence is TGCGCCAGCAGCTTCGGACAGGGGGATTACTATGGCTACACCTTC. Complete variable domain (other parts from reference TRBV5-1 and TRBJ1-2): KAGVTQTPRYLIKTRGQQVTLSCSPISGHRSVSWYQQTPGQGLQFLFEYFSETQRNKGNFPGRFSGRQFSNSRSEMNVSTLELGDSALYLCASSFGQGDYYGYTFGSGTRLTVV.

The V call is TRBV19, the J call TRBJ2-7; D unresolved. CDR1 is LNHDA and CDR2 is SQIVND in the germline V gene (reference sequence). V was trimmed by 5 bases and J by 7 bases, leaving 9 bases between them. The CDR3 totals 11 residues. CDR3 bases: TGTGCCAGTAGTCTACGAGAAGAGCAGTACTTC. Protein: CASSLREEQYF.

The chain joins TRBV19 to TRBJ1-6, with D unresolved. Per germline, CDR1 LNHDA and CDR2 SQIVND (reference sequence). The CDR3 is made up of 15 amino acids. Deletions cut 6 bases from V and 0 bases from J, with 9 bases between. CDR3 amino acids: CASSTWSSYNSPLHF. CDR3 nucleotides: TGTGCCAGTAGCACATGGAGCTCCTATAATTCACCCCTCCACTTT.

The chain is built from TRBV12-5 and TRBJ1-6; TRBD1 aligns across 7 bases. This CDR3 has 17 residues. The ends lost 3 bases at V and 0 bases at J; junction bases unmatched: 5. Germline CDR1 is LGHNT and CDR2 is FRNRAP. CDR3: CASGFSRDSSYNSPLHF. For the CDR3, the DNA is TGTGCTAGTGGTTTCTCCCGGGACAGCTCCTATAATTCACCCCTCCACTTT.

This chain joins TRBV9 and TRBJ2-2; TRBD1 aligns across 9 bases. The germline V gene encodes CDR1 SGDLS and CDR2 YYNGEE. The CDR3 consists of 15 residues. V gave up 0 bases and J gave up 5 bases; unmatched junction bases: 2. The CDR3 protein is CASSVGQGGTGELFF. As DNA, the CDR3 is TGTGCCAGCAGCGTAGGACAGGGGGGGACCGGGGAGCTGTTTTTT. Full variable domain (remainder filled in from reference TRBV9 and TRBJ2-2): DSGVTQTPKHLITATGQRVTLRCSPRSGDLSVYWYQQSLDQGLQFLIQYYNGEERAKGNILERFSAQQFPDLHSELNLSSLELGDSALYFCASSVGQGGTGELFFGEGSRLTVL.

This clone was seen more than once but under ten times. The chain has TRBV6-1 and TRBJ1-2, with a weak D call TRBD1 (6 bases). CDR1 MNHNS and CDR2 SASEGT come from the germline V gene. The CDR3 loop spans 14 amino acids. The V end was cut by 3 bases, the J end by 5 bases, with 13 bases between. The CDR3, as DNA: TGTGCCAGCAGTGACCCAGGGGAGACGTATGGCTACACCTTC. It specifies CASSDPGETYGYTF.

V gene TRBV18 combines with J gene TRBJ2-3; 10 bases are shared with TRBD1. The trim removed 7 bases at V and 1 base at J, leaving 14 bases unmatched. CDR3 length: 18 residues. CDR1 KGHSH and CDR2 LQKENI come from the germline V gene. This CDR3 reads CASFPWTGGIEGTDTQYF. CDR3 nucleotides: TGTGCCAGCTTCCCCTGGACAGGGGGAATTGAAGGCACAGATACGCAGTATTTT.

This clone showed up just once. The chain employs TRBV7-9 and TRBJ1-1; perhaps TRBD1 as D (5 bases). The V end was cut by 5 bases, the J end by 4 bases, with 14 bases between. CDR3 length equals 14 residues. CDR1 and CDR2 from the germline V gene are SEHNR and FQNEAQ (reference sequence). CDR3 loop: CASSPRVIGTEAFF. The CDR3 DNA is TGTGCCAGCAGCCCCAGGGTAATAGGCACTGAAGCTTTCTTT. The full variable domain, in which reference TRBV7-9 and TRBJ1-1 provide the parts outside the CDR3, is DTGVSQNPRHKITKRGQNVTFRCDPISEHNRLYWYRQTLGQGPEFLTYFQNEAQLEKSRLLSDRFSAERPKGSFSTLEIQRTEQGDSAMYLCASSPRVIGTEAFFGQGTRLTVV.

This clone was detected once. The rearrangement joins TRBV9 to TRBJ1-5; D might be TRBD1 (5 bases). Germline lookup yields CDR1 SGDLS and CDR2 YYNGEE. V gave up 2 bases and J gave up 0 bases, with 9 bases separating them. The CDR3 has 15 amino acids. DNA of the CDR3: TGTGCCAGCAGCGTCGGGGGAGCTAGCAATCAGCCCCAGCATTTT. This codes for CASSVGGASNQPQHF.